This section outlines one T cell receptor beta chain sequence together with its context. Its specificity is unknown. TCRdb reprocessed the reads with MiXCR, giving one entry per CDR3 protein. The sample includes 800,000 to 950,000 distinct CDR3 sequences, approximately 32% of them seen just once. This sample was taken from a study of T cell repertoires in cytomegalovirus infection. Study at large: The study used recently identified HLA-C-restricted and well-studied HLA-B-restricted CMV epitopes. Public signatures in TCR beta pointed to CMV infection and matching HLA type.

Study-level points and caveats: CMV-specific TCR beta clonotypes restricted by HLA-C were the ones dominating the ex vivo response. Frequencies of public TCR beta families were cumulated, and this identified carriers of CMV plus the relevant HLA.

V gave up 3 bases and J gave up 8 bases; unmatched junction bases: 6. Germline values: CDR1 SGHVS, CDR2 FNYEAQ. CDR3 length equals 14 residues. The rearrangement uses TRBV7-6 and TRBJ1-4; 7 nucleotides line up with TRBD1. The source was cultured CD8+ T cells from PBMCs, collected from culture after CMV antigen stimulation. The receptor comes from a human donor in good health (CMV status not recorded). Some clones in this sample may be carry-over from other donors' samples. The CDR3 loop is CASSFPDRMEKLFF. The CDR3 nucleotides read TGTGCCAGCAGCTTCCCGGACAGGATGGAAAAACTGTTTTTT.